The rows below give T cell receptor beta chains drawn from one sample of a study of T cells in Graves' hyperthyroidism and ophthalmopathy. In TCRdb, the multiplex PCR reads were re-called with MiXCR into one record per CDR3 protein. This sample has roughly 700,000 distinct CDR3 sequences; about a third occur once, and the top ten carry around 29%. Sequencing used blood. The origin of the receptors is a woman aged 40 to 50 with Graves' hyperthyroidism. Each CDR3 is given with its conserved first and last residue. Each record gives: J gene, D gene, V gene, clone size, CDR3 length, CDR3 DNA, CDR3 protein. The D gene is left open where the match is weak. Size values are once, few and many counts, or a class for expanded clones, and some rows have none.

TRBJ1-1 TRBD1 TRBV2 once 12 TGTGCCAGCAGGCCGGACAGGCGGGACGCTCTCTTT CASRPDRRDALF
TRBJ1-4 . TRBV7-2 many 16 TGTGCCAGCAGCTACCCACCAAGGGGAGATCGGGACAAACTGTTTTTT CASSYPPRGDRDKLFF
TRBJ2-2 . TRBV7-2 . 11 TGTGCCAGCAGCTTAGGAGGGGAGCCGTTTTTT CASSLGGEPFF
TRBJ2-5 TRBD2 TRBV11-3 few 14 TGTGCCAGCAGCTCGATAGCGGGGGCGGAGACCCAGTACTTC CASSSIAGAETQYF
TRBJ2-6 . TRBV5-1 many 15 TGTGCCAGCAGCCCCGGTTTATCTGGGGCCAACGTCCTGACTTTC CASSPGLSGANVLTF
TRBJ1-5 TRBD1 TRBV7-3 . 18 TGTGCCAGCAGCTTAAGGGACAGGACCCTTCAGGGCAATCAGCCCCAGCATTTT CASSLRDRTLQGNQPQHF
TRBJ2-2 . TRBV5-1 . 12 TGCGCCAGCAGCGCACCGAAAGGGGAGCTGTTTTTT CASSAPKGELFF
TRBJ1-6 . TRBV7-2 many 15 TGTGCCAGCAGCCCTCAAGGACCCCACGGGTCACCCCTCCACTTT CASSPQGPHGSPLHF
TRBJ2-5 . TRBV20-1 few 14 TGCAGTGCTAGAGGCGTAGGGGGGAAAGAGACCCAGTACTTC CSARGVGGKETQYF
TRBJ1-6 . TRBV6-2/TRBV6-3 . 13 TGTGCCAGCAGTCGCTCCCTGAATTCACCCCTCCACTTT CASSRSLNSPLHF
TRBJ2-5 TRBD1 TRBV6-5 few 15 TGTGCCAGCAGTTACCTGACAGGGTCCCAAGAGACCCAGTACTTC CASSYLTGSQETQYF
TRBJ2-7 . TRBV4-1 . 14 TGCGCCAGCAGCCCCCGTGGTCATACCTACGAGCAGTACTTC CASSPRGHTYEQYF
TRBJ1-1 . TRBV27 . 14 TGTGCCAGCAGTTCTAGGGGTTTCAGAACTGAAGCTTTCTTT CASSSRGFRTEAFF
TRBJ1-3 . TRBV7-2 . 13 TGTGCCAGCAGCTTAGAGGAGGTGGACACCATATATTTT CASSLEEVDTIYF
TRBJ1-1 . TRBV27 few 15 TGTGCCAGCAGTTTGGACTCAAACATGAACACTGAAGCTTTCTTT CASSLDSNMNTEAFF
TRBJ2-2 TRBD2 TRBV11-1 . 16 TGTGCCAGCAGTGCCCCGGAGACTAGCTTCACCGGGGAGCTGTTTTTT CASSAPETSFTGELFF
TRBJ2-5 . TRBV6-1 . 14 TGTGCCAGCACCCGTTTTGGGCGTCAAGAGACCCAGTACTTC CASTRFGRQETQYF
TRBJ1-1 . TRBV10-3 . 13 TGTGCCATCGGGAGACAGGCGAACACTGAAGCTTTCTTT CAIGRQANTEAFF
TRBJ1-4 . TRBV19 . 15 TGTGCCAGTAGCCGGGGCGCGGAGTATAATGAAAAACTGTTTTTT CASSRGAEYNEKLFF